Presented here are 3 T cell receptor beta chains from one specimen sequenced in a study of Tregs in tolerant kidney transplant recipients. Generated by immunoSEQ multiplex PCR, the TCRdb table keeps only in-frame clones and is missing some. The repertoire includes about 78,000 clones, 75% to 95% of them detected once, and about 0.34% sits in the top ten. The sample here was Tregs from blood, taken before the transplant. Every receptor here comes from a human donor who received a combined kidney and bone marrow transplant.

This clone was seen only once. The rearrangement uses TRBV7-8 and TRBJ2-1, with 12 positions matching TRBD2. The junction had 11 bases not matched to a gene; V was cut back by 5 bases and J by 0 bases. CDR3 length: 19 residues. Germline V gives CDR1 SGHVS, CDR2 FQNEAQ. The CDR3 coding sequence is TGTGCCAGCAGCAGAAGTTCCGGGACTAGCGGGTACTCCTACAATGAGCAGTTCTTC. Translation gives CASSRSSGTSGYSYNEQFF.

As concerns this clone: The same CDR3 also results from other DNA sequences found in this sample. The chain recombines TRBV19 with TRBJ1-1, with D perhaps TRBD1 (6 bases). The CDR3 sequence is 15 residues long. CDR1 is LNHDA and CDR2 is SQIVND in the germline V gene (reference sequence). V dropped 6 bases and J dropped 7 bases, with 21 bases sitting between them. The chain's CDR3 is CASSTAQGGWGEAFF. The CDR3 DNA sequence: TGTGCCAGTAGCACAGCACAGGGTGGGTGGGGTGAAGCTTTCTTT.

The table lists this clone with a count of one. CDR3 loop: CASSLSSGFYEQYF. The CDR3 bases are TGTGCCAGCAGCTTGTCTAGCGGGTTCTACGAGCAGTACTTC. This chain uses TRBV7-2 with TRBJ2-5; 8 nucleotides match TRBD2. The assigned J gene may be wrong: the sequence end matches TRBJ2-7 better. This CDR3 has 14 amino acids. Germline V gene lookup returns CDR1 SGHTA and CDR2 FQGNSA.